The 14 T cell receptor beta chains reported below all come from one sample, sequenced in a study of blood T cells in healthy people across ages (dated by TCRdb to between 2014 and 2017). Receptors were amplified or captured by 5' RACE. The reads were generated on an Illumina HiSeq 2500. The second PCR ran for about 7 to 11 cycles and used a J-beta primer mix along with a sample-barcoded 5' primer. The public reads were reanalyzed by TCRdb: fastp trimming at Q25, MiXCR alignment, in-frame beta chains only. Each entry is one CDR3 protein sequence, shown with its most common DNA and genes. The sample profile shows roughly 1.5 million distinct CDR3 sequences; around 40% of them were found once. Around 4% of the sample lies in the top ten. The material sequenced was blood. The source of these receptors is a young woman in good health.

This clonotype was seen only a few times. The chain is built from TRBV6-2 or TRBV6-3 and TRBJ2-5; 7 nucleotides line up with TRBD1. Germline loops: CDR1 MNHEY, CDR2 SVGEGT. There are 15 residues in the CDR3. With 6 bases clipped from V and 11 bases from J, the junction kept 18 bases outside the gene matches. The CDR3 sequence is CASRLTGLGSLEQYF. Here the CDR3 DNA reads TGTGCCAGCAGGCTGACAGGGTTGGGGAGTTTGGAGCAGTACTTC.

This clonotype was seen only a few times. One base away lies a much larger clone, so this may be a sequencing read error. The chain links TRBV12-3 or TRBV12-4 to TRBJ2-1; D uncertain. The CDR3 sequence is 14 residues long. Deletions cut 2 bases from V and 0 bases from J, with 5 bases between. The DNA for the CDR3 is TGTGCCAGCAGTTTATTACGCTCCTACAATGAGCAGTTCTTC. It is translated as CASSLLRSYNEQFF.

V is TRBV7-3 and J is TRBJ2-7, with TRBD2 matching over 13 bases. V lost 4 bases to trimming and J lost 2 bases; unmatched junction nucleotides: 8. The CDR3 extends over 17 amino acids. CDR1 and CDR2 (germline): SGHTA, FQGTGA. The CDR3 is CASSSGLAGDNPYEQYF. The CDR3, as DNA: TGTGCCAGCAGCTCAGGACTAGCGGGAGATAACCCCTACGAGCAGTACTTC.

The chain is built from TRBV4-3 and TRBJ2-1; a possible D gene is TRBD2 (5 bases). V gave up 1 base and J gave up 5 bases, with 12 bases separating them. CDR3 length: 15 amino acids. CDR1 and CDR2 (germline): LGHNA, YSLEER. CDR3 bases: TGCGCCAGCAGCCAAGGGCACTACGGGGACAATGAGCAGTTCTTC. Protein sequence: CASSQGHYGDNEQFF.

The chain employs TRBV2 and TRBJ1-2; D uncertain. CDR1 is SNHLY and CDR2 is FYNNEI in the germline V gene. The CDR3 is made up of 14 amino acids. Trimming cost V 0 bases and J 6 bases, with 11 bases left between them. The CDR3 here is CASSEANGVDGYTF. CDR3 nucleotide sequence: TGTGCCAGCAGTGAAGCGAACGGGGTCGATGGCTACACCTTC.

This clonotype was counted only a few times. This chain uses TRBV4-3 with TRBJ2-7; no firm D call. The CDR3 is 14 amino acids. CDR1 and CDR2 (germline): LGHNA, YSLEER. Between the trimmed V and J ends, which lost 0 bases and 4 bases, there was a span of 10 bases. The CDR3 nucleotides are TGCGCCAGCAGCCAAGATAGCCAGCTGTACGAGCAGTACTTC. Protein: CASSQDSQLYEQYF.

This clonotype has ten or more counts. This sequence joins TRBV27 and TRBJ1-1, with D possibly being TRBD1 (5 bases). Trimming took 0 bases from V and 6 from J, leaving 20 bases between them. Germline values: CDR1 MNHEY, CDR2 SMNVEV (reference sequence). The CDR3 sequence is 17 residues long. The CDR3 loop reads CASSLSLRGRFKSEAFF. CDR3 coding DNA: TGTGCCAGCAGTTTATCTTTGAGGGGTCGGTTCAAATCTGAAGCTTTCTTT.

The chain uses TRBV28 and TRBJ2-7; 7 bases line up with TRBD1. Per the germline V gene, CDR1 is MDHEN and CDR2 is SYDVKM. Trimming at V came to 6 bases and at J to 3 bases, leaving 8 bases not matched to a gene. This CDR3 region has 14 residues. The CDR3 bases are TGTGCCAGCAGGGTGACAGGGAACTACTACGAGCAGTACTTC. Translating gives CASRVTGNYYEQYF.

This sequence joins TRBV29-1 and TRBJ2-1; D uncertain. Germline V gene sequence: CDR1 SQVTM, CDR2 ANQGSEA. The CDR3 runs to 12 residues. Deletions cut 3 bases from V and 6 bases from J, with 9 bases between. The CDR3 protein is CSVDPGSNEQFF. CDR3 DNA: TGCAGCGTTGACCCGGGTTCCAATGAGCAGTTCTTC.

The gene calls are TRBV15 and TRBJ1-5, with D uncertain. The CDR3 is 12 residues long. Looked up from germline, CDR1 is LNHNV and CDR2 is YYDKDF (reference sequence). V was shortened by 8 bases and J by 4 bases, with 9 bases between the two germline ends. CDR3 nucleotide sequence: TGTGCCACCCGGGGATGGAATCAGCCCCAGCATTTT. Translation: CATRGWNQPQHF.

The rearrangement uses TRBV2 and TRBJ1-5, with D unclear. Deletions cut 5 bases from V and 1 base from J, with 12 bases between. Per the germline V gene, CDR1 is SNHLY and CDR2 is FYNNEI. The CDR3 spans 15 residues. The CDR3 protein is CASSRRQTSNQPQHF. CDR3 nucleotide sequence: TGTGCCAGCAGTCGCCGTCAGACAAGCAATCAGCCCCAGCATTTT.

CDR3 in DNA: TGCAGTGCTGTCCGGGACAGGGTGGGCTATGGCTACACCTTC. It codes for CSAVRDRVGYGYTF. The chain carries TRBV20-1 and TRBJ1-2; 9 nucleotides align to TRBD1. The V and J ends lost 5 bases and 4 bases, in that order; junction bases with no gene match: 8. Germline CDR1 is DFQATT and CDR2 is SNEGSKA (reference sequence). This CDR3 contains 14 residues.

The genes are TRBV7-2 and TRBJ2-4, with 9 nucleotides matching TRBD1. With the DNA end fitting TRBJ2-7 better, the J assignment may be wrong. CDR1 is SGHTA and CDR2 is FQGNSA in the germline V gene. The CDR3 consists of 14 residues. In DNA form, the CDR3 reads TGTGCCAGCAGCTCACAGGGGGCAGGCTACGAGCAGTACTTC. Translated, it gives CASSSQGAGYEQYF.

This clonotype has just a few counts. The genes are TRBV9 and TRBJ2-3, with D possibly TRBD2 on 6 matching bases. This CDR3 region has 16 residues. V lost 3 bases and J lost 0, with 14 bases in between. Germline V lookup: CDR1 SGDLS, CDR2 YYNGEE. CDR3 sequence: CASSAVGTVSTDTQYF. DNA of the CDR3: TGTGCCAGCAGCGCCGTCGGGACTGTTAGCACAGATACGCAGTATTTT.